This T cell receptor beta chain was profiled in a study of blood T cell repertoires in COVID-19. Overall study context: COVID-19 samples collected from the United States, Italy and Spain covered acute and convalescent phases.

Per the study methods: Amplification of reference gene primers was used by the study to estimate nucleated cell counts. TCRdb's table, derived via immunoSEQ multiplex PCR, lists solely in-frame clones and lacks some. V and J calls and clone size are as listed in that table; D and trimming were resolved from the DNA. The sample yields tens of thousands of clones, 85% to 90% seen once. V was pared by 4 bases and J by 2 bases, with 16 bases between. CDR1 is SGDLS, CDR2 YYNGEE, per germline. CDR3 length: 16 residues. Sample: peripheral blood. This sequence originates from an older woman with acute or convalescent COVID-19. The genes are TRBV9 and TRBJ2-1; the D gene is possibly TRBD1 (5 bases). The CDR3 bases are TGTGCCAGCAGCCGTAGGGGCCTTAGCCCCTACAATGAGCAGTTCTTC. Its protein is CASSRRGLSPYNEQFF.